The 32 T cell receptor beta chains below come from one sample, sequenced in a study of Graves' ophthalmopathy and Graves' hyperthyroidism. Amplification of TCR beta CDR3 regions used RNA transcripts. Following a first-round RT-PCR that used HTBI primers, a second-round multiplex PCR was carried out. TCRdb re-analysed the multiplex PCR reads in MiXCR, keeping a single row per CDR3 protein. Here the sample spans over a million distinct CDR3 sequences, less than 45% being singletons. Material: peripheral blood or thyroid tissue (not recorded which). These TCRs come from an adult man with Graves' hyperthyroidism.

This clonotype has ten or more counts. This chain uses TRBV7-9 with TRBJ1-2; D remains ambiguous. V gave up 1 base and J gave up 1 base, with 10 bases separating them. Germline V gene data show CDR1 as SEHNR and CDR2 as FQNEAQ (reference sequence). This CDR3 has 15 residues. Here the CDR3 reads CASSLVDRYNYGYTF. The CDR3 DNA reads as TGTGCCAGCAGCTTAGTTGACCGATATAACTATGGCTACACCTTC.

The chain has TRBV11-2 and TRBJ2-2; D uncertain. CDR1 and CDR2 from the germline V gene are SGHAT and FQNNGV. V was shortened by 5 bases and J by 0 bases, with 13 bases between the two germline ends. This CDR3 is built from 16 residues. The CDR3 DNA reads as TGTGCCAGCAGCCCATACCCCTATACGAACACCGGGGAGCTGTTTTTT. Encoded protein: CASSPYPYTNTGELFF. The whole variable domain, remainder taken from reference TRBV11-2 and TRBJ2-2, is EAGVAQSPRYKIIEKRQSVAFWCNPISGHATLYWYQQILGQGPKLLIQFQNNGVVDDSQLPKDRFSAERLKGVDSTLKIQPAKLEDSAVYLCASSPYPYTNTGELFFGEGSRLTVL.

Ten or more counts support this clonotype. The chain uses TRBV11-2 and TRBJ2-5; 7 bases match TRBD1. From germline, CDR1 is SGHAT and CDR2 FQNNGV. V gave up 7 bases and J gave up 1 base; unmatched junction bases: 6. CDR3 length: 14 residues. The CDR3 coding sequence is TGTGCCAGCATGCACCGGGACAGCCAAGAGACCCAGTACTTC. Protein: CASMHRDSQETQYF. Complete variable domain (other parts from reference TRBV11-2 and TRBJ2-5): EAGVAQSPRYKIIEKRQSVAFWCNPISGHATLYWYQQILGQGPKLLIQFQNNGVVDDSQLPKDRFSAERLKGVDSTLKIQPAKLEDSAVYLCASMHRDSQETQYFGPGTRLLVL.

The chain couples TRBV2 to TRBJ2-5; D gene ambiguous. Trimming removed 6 bases at V and 5 bases at J, with 7 bases between. Per germline, CDR1 SNHLY and CDR2 FYNNEI. The CDR3 sequence is 11 residues long. CDR3 sequence reads: CASRITETQYF. The CDR3 DNA sequence: TGTGCCAGCAGAATCACGGAGACCCAGTACTTC.

This clonotype has a handful of counts. The chain combines TRBV29-1 with TRBJ2-5, with TRBD1 matching over 11 bases. CDR1 and CDR2 (germline): SQVTM, ANQGSEA. V trimming: 3 bases; J trimming: 5 bases; junction bases outside the gene matches: 5. The CDR3 consists of 14 residues. CDR3 amino acids: CSVDGQGAGETQYF. Here the CDR3 DNA reads TGCAGCGTTGACGGACAGGGGGCCGGGGAGACCCAGTACTTC.

There are a few counts of this clonotype. This sequence joins TRBV14 and TRBJ2-5; D ambiguous. CDR1 is SGHDN and CDR2 is FVKESK in the germline V gene. This CDR3 region has 16 residues. The V end lost 1 base, the J end lost 0 bases, and 12 bases lay between the germline ends. CDR3 loop: CASSQGLRPYQETQYF. The CDR3 nucleotides read TGTGCCAGCAGCCAAGGGCTCCGTCCGTACCAAGAGACCCAGTACTTC.

The table lists this clonotype with many counts. The chain recombines TRBV25-1 with TRBJ1-2; 8 nucleotides match TRBD1. Per the germline V gene, CDR1 is MGHDK and CDR2 is SYGVNS. The CDR3 extends over 17 amino acids. After removal of 3 bases from V and 7 bases from J, the junction contained 16 bases not matched to a gene. CDR3 in amino acids: CASSERGARDRRGGYTF. CDR3 coding DNA: TGTGCCAGCAGTGAGCGAGGGGCTCGGGACAGGCGTGGTGGCTACACCTTC.

The table lists this clonotype with many counts. The genes are TRBV29-1 and TRBJ2-2; 16 bases are a match to TRBD2. Germline V gene sequence: CDR1 SQVTM, CDR2 ANQGSEA. The V segment lost 5 bases and the J segment 5 bases; nucleotides outside the gene matches: 11. This CDR3 spans 18 amino acids. The CDR3, as DNA: TGCAGCGTTTCTAAAGGGACTAGCGGGAGGGGGCTTACCGGGGAGCTGTTTTTT. This codes for CSVSKGTSGRGLTGELFF.

This clonotype was observed a few times. V usage is TRBV13 and J usage is TRBJ2-7; no definite D call. The CDR3 length is 13 residues. The V gene's germline CDR1 is PRHDT and CDR2 FYEKMQ (reference sequence). V gave up 4 bases and J gave up 3 bases, with 10 bases separating them. CDR3 DNA: TGTGCCAGCAGCTCCCACCTGGGCTACGAGCAGTACTTC. As protein: CASSSHLGYEQYF.

This clonotype was observed a single time. This chain joins TRBV7-9 and TRBJ2-7, with D perhaps assigned TRBD1 or TRBD2 (5 bases each). Germline CDR1 reads SEHNR; CDR2 reads FQNEAQ (reference sequence). Trimming stripped 7 bases from V and 4 bases from J, with 14 bases between. The CDR3 is 13 amino acids. This CDR3 reads CASNPSGGYEQYF. As DNA, the CDR3 is TGTGCCAGCAACCCAAGTGGGGGTTACGAGCAGTACTTC.

This clonotype was found a few times. The genes are TRBV11-2 and TRBJ1-2; D call uncertain. Germline assignment: CDR1 SGHAT and CDR2 FQNNGV. V was clipped by 0 bases and J by 5 bases, with 13 bases between them. The CDR3 is 15 amino acids. The CDR3 is CASSLEAPVQYGYTF. The CDR3 DNA is TGTGCCAGCAGCTTAGAGGCCCCAGTTCAGTATGGCTACACCTTC.

V gene TRBV4-1 combines with J gene TRBJ1-2, with D maybe TRBD1 (6 bases). CDR3 length: 16 residues. Germline lookup yields CDR1 MGHRA and CDR2 YSYEKL. V was pared by 1 base and J by 0 bases, with 12 bases between. This chain's CDR3 is CASSQAKTGPNYGYTF. The DNA for the CDR3 is TGCGCCAGCAGCCAAGCTAAGACAGGACCTAACTATGGCTACACCTTC.

The chain couples TRBV15 to TRBJ1-5, with TRBD1 identical over 12 bases. The CDR3 contains 14 residues. Germline V gene data show CDR1 as LNHNV and CDR2 as YYDKDF (reference sequence). Trimming removed 8 bases from V and 9 bases from J; junction bases left unmatched: 8. The CDR3 DNA is TGTGCCACCCGGGGACAGGGGGCCGATTGGCCCCAGCATTTT. Encoded protein: CATRGQGADWPQHF.

This clonotype came up a few times. The V call is TRBV7-6, the J call TRBJ2-1; 8 bases map to TRBD1. The germline V gene encodes CDR1 SGHVS and CDR2 FNYEAQ. This CDR3 comprises 15 residues. V lost 5 bases to trimming and J lost 5 bases; unmatched junction nucleotides: 8. The CDR3 sequence is CASSDRGQGHNEQFF. CDR3 nucleotide sequence: TGTGCCAGCAGCGACCGAGGACAGGGTCACAATGAGCAGTTCTTC.

This chain joins TRBV7-2 and TRBJ1-4; 8 bases agree with TRBD1. Germline CDR1 and CDR2: SGHTA and FQGNSA. J gave up 8 bases and V 2 bases, and 10 bases lay outside the gene matches. This CDR3 contains 16 residues. CDR3 sequence (DNA): TGTGCCAGCAGCTTAAGGACAGGGCCGGGAGAGGAAAAACTGTTTTTT. It specifies CASSLRTGPGEEKLFF. Drawing the rest from reference TRBV7-2 and TRBJ1-4, the complete variable domain is GAGVSQSPSNKVTEKGKDVELRCDPISGHTALYWYRQSLGQGLEFLIYFQGNSAPDKSGLPSDRFSAERTGGSVSTLTIQRTQQEDSAVYLCASSLRTGPGEEKLFFGSGTQLSVL.

Of note for this clonotype: A read error may explain this, as a much larger clone is one base away. The J gene is TRBJ2-7, the V gene TRBV12-3 or TRBV12-4, with 8 positions matching TRBD1. J was trimmed by 0 bases and V by 4 bases; bases with no gene match: 2. The CDR3 length is 14 residues. Here the CDR3 reads CASSWDRNSYEQYF. The CDR3 DNA is TGTGCCAGCAGTTGGGACAGGAACTCCTACGAGCAGTACTTC.

This clonotype was seen at least ten times. CDR3 loop: CASSAMGQGQETQYF. The CDR3 DNA reads TGTGCCAGCAGCGCGATGGGACAGGGACAAGAGACCCAGTACTTC. V and J are TRBV7-8 and TRBJ2-5; 9 bases are shared with TRBD1. The CDR3 is 15 amino acids. Trimming took 5 bases from V and 2 from J; bases not matched to a gene: 6. CDR1 and CDR2 (germline): SGHVS, FQNEAQ.

This clonotype came up many times. The chain carries TRBV9 and TRBJ1-1, with a possible D match to TRBD1 (6 bases). V was cut by 3 bases and J by 0 bases, with 12 bases left in between. Germline CDR1 and CDR2: SGDLS and YYNGEE. The CDR3 has 15 residues. The DNA of the CDR3 is TGTGCCAGCAGCGGTAACAGGGACATGAACACTGAAGCTTTCTTT. As protein: CASSGNRDMNTEAFF.

This clonotype was seen at least ten times. This chain connects TRBV9 to TRBJ2-2, with D possibly being TRBD2 (5 bases). The CDR3 extends over 15 amino acids. CDR1 SGDLS and CDR2 YYNGEE come from the germline V gene. The V end was cut by 8 bases, the J end by 0 bases, with 14 bases between. CDR3 region: CASHVGLTNTGELFF. As DNA, the CDR3 is TGTGCCAGTCACGTAGGACTTACGAACACCGGGGAGCTGTTTTTT.

On this clonotype: A much larger clone lies one base from this, so it may be a read error. The chain has TRBV6-5 and TRBJ1-2, with D unclear. Trimming pared 7 bases from V and 2 bases from J, leaving 14 bases between. The V gene's germline CDR1 is MNHEY and CDR2 SVGAGI. The CDR3 covers 14 residues. The CDR3 DNA sequence: TGTGCCAGCATAGGACCTTCTCTGAACTATGGCTACACCTTC. This translates into CASIGPSLNYGYTF.

Comments on this clonotype: A read error may produce the germline difference seen at one junction end. The chain employs TRBV4-3 and TRBJ2-7, with 7 bases fitting TRBD1. The CDR3 runs 15 residues. The V gene's germline CDR1 is LGHNA and CDR2 YSLEER. CDR3 DNA sequence: TGCGCCAGCAGCCAAGTGGTAGGGGGCTCCTACGAGCGGTACTTC. Its protein is CASSQVVGGSYERYF.

This clonotype was picked up many times. The chain links TRBV2 to TRBJ2-5; TRBD1 is a possible D gene (6 bases). This CDR3 is 16 amino acids long. CDR1 and CDR2 from the germline V gene are SNHLY and FYNNEI. The V and J ends lost 4 bases and 5 bases respectively, with 20 bases between them. CDR3 nucleotide sequence: TGTGCCAGCAGTGCGGGACCAGGGGAGAACCGGGAGACCCAGTACTTC. This codes for CASSAGPGENRETQYF. The whole variable domain, remainder taken from reference TRBV2 and TRBJ2-5, is EPEVTQTPSHQVTQMGQEVILRCVPISNHLYFYWYRQILGQKVEFLVSFYNNEISEKSEIFDDQFSVERPDGSNFTLKIRSTKLEDSAMYFCASSAGPGENRETQYFGPGTRLLVL.

Regarding this clonotype: This may be a read error, as it is one base from a much larger clone. In this CDR3 the conserved last residue, phenylalanine or tryptophan, is missing, so a read error is likely. The V call is TRBV12-3 or TRBV12-4, the J call TRBJ1-3; D unresolved. The CDR3 extends over 12 amino acids. Trimming took off 7 bases at V and 2 bases at J, with 6 bases between the two ends. Here the CDR3 reads CASIRPGNTIYS. Here the CDR3 DNA reads TGTGCCAGCATTCGTCCTGGAAACACCATATATTCT.

The CDR3 coding sequence is TGTGCCATCAGTGGCCGAGGACAGGGTATCATGAACACTGAAGCTTTCTTT. The encoded protein is CAISGRGQGIMNTEAFF. J is TRBJ1-1 and V is TRBV10-3; 8 nucleotides match TRBD1. The junction had 10 bases not matched to a gene; V was cut back by 4 bases and J by 0 bases. This CDR3 contains 17 residues. Germline-derived CDR1 and CDR2 are ENHRY and SYGVKD.

This clonotype has at least ten counts. V usage is TRBV5-1 and J usage is TRBJ2-2; 9 bases agree with TRBD1. Germline assignment: CDR1 SGHRS and CDR2 YFSETQ. With V trimmed by 7 bases and J by 7 bases, 8 bases remained unmatched. The CDR3 loop spans 14 amino acids. The CDR3, as DNA: TGCGCCAGCGGGGGACAGGGAGTAGGCGGGGAGCTGTTTTTT. It yields the protein CASGGQGVGGELFF.

This clonotype came up many times. This chain uses TRBV20-1 with TRBJ1-4, with a tentative D call TRBD1 (6 bases). Germline-derived CDR1 and CDR2 are DFQATT and SNEGSKA (reference sequence). Between the trimmed V and J ends, which lost 6 bases and 8 bases, there was a span of 19 bases. This CDR3 contains 14 residues. The CDR3 is CSATPYREGEKLFF. CDR3 sequence (DNA): TGCAGTGCCACCCCGTACAGGGAAGGCGAAAAACTGTTTTTT.

This clonotype was counted ten times or more. The chain couples TRBV15 to TRBJ2-7; D assignment may be TRBD1 or TRBD2 (6 bases each). In germline, CDR1 is LNHNV, CDR2 YYDKDF (reference sequence). The CDR3 spans 15 residues. Between the trimmed V and J ends, which lost 1 base and 0 bases, there was a span of 10 bases. In DNA form, the CDR3 reads TGTGCCACCAGCAGAGTGGGGGGCCTCTCCTACGAGCAGTACTTC. Its protein is CATSRVGGLSYEQYF.

The chain couples TRBV10-3 to TRBJ2-7; 8 bases are a match to TRBD2. V lost 10 bases to trimming and J lost 12 bases; unmatched junction nucleotides: 14. The V gene's germline CDR1 is ENHRY and CDR2 SYGVKD. CDR3 length: 12 amino acids. CDR3: CASSPGLAGRYF. CDR3 DNA: TGTGCCAGCAGCCCCGGACTAGCTGGGCGGTACTTC.

This clonotype was counted many times. CDR3: CASSSTGEGKPQHF. The CDR3 DNA reads as TGTGCCAGCAGCTCAACAGGGGAAGGGAAGCCCCAGCATTTT. The V gene is TRBV7-9, the J gene TRBJ1-5; TRBD1 aligns across 7 bases. The CDR3 consists of 14 residues. In germline, CDR1 is SEHNR, CDR2 FQNEAQ (reference sequence). Trimming cost V 4 bases and J 8 bases; bases outside gene matches: 8.

The J gene is TRBJ1-1, the V gene TRBV28; D gene uncertain. V was clipped by 6 bases and J by 1 base, with 15 bases between them. The germline V gene encodes CDR1 MDHEN and CDR2 SYDVKM. The CDR3 loop spans 15 amino acids. The CDR3 DNA reads TGTGCCAGCAGACGGAGTACGGGAGCGAACACTGAAGCTTTCTTT. Translating gives CASRRSTGANTEAFF.

V usage is TRBV7-2 and J usage is TRBJ2-5, with TRBD2 identical over 12 bases. Germline CDR1 SGHTA, CDR2 FQGNSA. The CDR3 spans 16 residues. J gave up 1 base and V 7 bases, and 7 bases lay outside the gene matches. CDR3 protein: CASKQRLAGAQETQYF. The CDR3 bases are TGTGCCAGCAAGCAAAGACTAGCGGGGGCCCAAGAGACCCAGTACTTC.

At least ten counts were recorded for this clonotype. This rearrangement joins TRBV7-9 to TRBJ2-2, with 7 bases that match TRBD2. V was clipped by 8 bases and J by 2 bases; unmatched bases: 11. Per germline, CDR1 SEHNR and CDR2 FQNEAQ (reference sequence). This CDR3 is built from 16 residues. The CDR3 DNA sequence: TGTGCCAGCGCACGGCGGGCGGGAGTAAACACCGGGGAGCTGTTTTTT. Translating it yields CASARRAGVNTGELFF.